The 30 T cell receptor beta chains below all came from one sample that was sequenced in a study of shared clonotypes between healthy human individuals. Positive CCR7 selection of CD45RO-negative cells yielded the naive CD8 cells, and terminally differentiated effector memory CD45RA+ cells were excluded. Assay used: immunoSEQ multiplex PCR; TCRdb lists only in-frame clones, some missing. The sample gives around 1.9 million clones, 85% to 95% of which show up once; 1.5% to 2% is in the top ten. The specimen sequenced was naive CD8+ T cells from PBMCs. The source is a man aged 18 to 29 in good health. Some clones in this sample may be carry-over from other donors' samples.

This chain links TRBV18 with TRBJ2-4; the match to TRBD1 covers 10 bases. With V trimmed by 3 bases and J by 6 bases, 2 bases remained unmatched. CDR1 is KGHSH, CDR2 LQKENI, per germline. The CDR3 sequence is 14 residues long. CDR3 residues: CASSPWDRGNIQYF. CDR3 sequence (DNA): TGTGCCAGCTCACCCTGGGACAGGGGAAACATTCAGTACTTC.

The chain links TRBV19 to TRBJ2-7, with D unresolved. Germline-derived CDR1 and CDR2 are LNHDA and SQIVND (reference sequence). This CDR3 has 13 amino acids. Trimming took off 3 bases at V and 4 bases at J, with 10 bases between the two ends. The CDR3 region has the DNA TGTGCCAGTAGTATTAACTTTGGGTACGAGCAGTACTTC. It codes for CASSINFGYEQYF. The full variable domain, with the rest looked up from reference TRBV19 and TRBJ2-7, is DGGITQSPKYLFRKEGQNVTLSCEQNLNHDAMYWYRQDPGQGLRLIYYSQIVNDFQKGDIAEGYSVSREKKESFPLTVTSAQKNPTAFYLCASSINFGYEQYFGPGTRLTVT.

The chain recombines TRBV15 with TRBJ1-2, with unresolved D. Germline CDR1 and CDR2: LNHNV and YYDKDF (reference sequence). The V and J ends lost 3 bases and 1 base respectively, with 12 bases between them. The CDR3 is made up of 15 amino acids. For the CDR3, the DNA is TGTGCCACCAGCAGCGATTCCAGGCATAACTATGGCTACACCTTC. Its translation: CATSSDSRHNYGYTF.

The CDR3 protein is CASSLSWWGIQYF. The CDR3 nucleotides read TGTGCCAGCAGTTTAAGTTGGTGGGGCATTCAGTACTTC. This sequence joins TRBV27 and TRBJ2-4; D is undetermined. V gave up 2 bases and J gave up 9 bases, with 11 bases separating them. This CDR3 spans 13 amino acids. Germline-derived CDR1 and CDR2 are MNHEY and SMNVEV (reference sequence).

Notes on this clone: Other DNA sequences in this sample translate to the same CDR3. CDR3 in amino acids: CASSVGTGGEKLFF. The DNA for the CDR3 is TGTGCCAGCAGCGTAGGGACAGGAGGTGAAAAACTGTTTTTT. The V and J genes are TRBV9 and TRBJ1-4; 7 bases agree with TRBD1. The length of the CDR3 is 14 residues. Germline V gives CDR1 SGDLS, CDR2 YYNGEE. V trimming: 0 bases; J trimming: 7 bases; junction bases outside the gene matches: 3.

In this sample, this clone turned up once. The chain joins TRBV9 to TRBJ2-7; D gene uncertain. The germline V gene has CDR1 SGDLS and CDR2 YYNGEE. Trimming left V 0 bases short and J 3 bases short, with 13 bases between. The CDR3 length is 15 residues. The CDR3 DNA sequence: TGTGCCAGCAGCGTAGGAGCAGGCGGTCACTACGAGCAGTACTTC. As protein: CASSVGAGGHYEQYF.

The chain combines TRBV28 with TRBJ2-1; 14 bases line up with TRBD2. From germline, CDR1 is MDHEN and CDR2 SYDVKM. V was pared by 6 bases and J by 13 bases, with 11 bases of the junction left unmatched. This CDR3 has 15 amino acids. The CDR3 spells CASSLGLAGDSPQFF. The DNA of the CDR3 is TGTGCCAGCAGCCTGGGACTAGCGGGAGATTCGCCTCAGTTCTTC.

The CDR3 nucleotides read TGTGCCAGCAGTGAAGATACCTGGGTTGGCACTGAAGCTTTCTTT. Its translation is CASSEDTWVGTEAFF. This chain joins TRBV6-1 and TRBJ1-1; D is ambiguous. V lost 1 base, J lost 4 bases, and 13 bases lay in between. CDR1 MNHNS and CDR2 SASEGT come from the germline V gene. The CDR3 has 15 residues.

About this clone itself: This sample includes further DNA sequences coding for the same CDR3. This chain joins TRBV18 and TRBJ1-1, with D hard to call. The CDR3 totals 12 residues. Per the germline V gene, CDR1 is KGHSH and CDR2 is LQKENI. V was clipped by 2 bases and J by 1 base, with 2 bases between them. CDR3 loop: CASSPGNTEAFF. In nucleotides, the CDR3 is TGTGCCAGCTCACCAGGGAACACTGAAGCTTTCTTT.

J is TRBJ1-2 and V is TRBV7-9; tentatively, D is TRBD1 (5 bases). CDR1 and CDR2 (germline): SEHNR, FQNEAQ (reference sequence). V lost 1 base and J lost 4, with 13 bases in between. The CDR3 length is 15 residues. The CDR3 sequence: CASSLGPGQGYGYTF. CDR3 nucleotide sequence: TGTGCCAGCAGCTTAGGACCGGGTCAGGGCTATGGCTACACCTTC.

The chain recombines TRBV28 with TRBJ2-7; D gene unclear. This CDR3 is 13 amino acids long. V dropped 7 bases and J dropped 2 bases, with 12 bases sitting between them. Germline lookup yields CDR1 MDHEN and CDR2 SYDVKM. The CDR3: CASNPRLPYEQYF. The CDR3 DNA is TGTGCCAGCAACCCTAGGCTACCCTACGAGCAGTACTTC. Variable domain in full (rest from reference TRBV28 and TRBJ2-7): DVKVTQSSRYLVKRTGEKVFLECVQDMDHENMFWYRQDPGLGLRLIYFSYDVKMKEKGDIPEGYSVSREKKERFSLILESASTNQTSMYLCASNPRLPYEQYFGPGTRLTVT.

The chain combines TRBV11-2 with TRBJ1-1; a possible D gene is TRBD1 (5 bases). CDR3 length equals 15 residues. Trimming removed 5 bases from V and 7 bases from J, with 20 bases in between. Per the germline V gene, CDR1 is SGHAT and CDR2 is FQNNGV. The CDR3 region has the DNA TGTGCCAGCAGCCCCGATCTAGGAGGGGATGGTGAAGCTTTCTTT. Translated, it gives CASSPDLGGDGEAFF.

Details on this clone: Distinct nucleotide sequences in the sample also encode this CDR3. The CDR3 nucleotides are TGTGCCAGCAGCCCCGACAGGGGGCGCGAGCAGTACTTC. Its protein product is CASSPDRGREQYF. The V gene is TRBV7-9, the J gene TRBJ2-7; 10 bases are a match to TRBD1. The CDR3 has 13 residues. Germline CDR1 is SEHNR and CDR2 is FQNEAQ (reference sequence). Trimming took 5 bases from V and 6 from J; bases not matched to a gene: 4.

J is TRBJ1-2 and V is TRBV6-5, with D perhaps TRBD1 (6 bases). This CDR3 region has 15 residues. V gave up 3 bases and J gave up 3 bases, with 14 bases separating them. The germline CDR1 and CDR2 sequences are MNHEY and SVGAGI. The CDR3 DNA reads TGTGCCAGCAGTTATTTCACAGGGATTGACTATGGCTACACCTTC. Residues: CASSYFTGIDYGYTF.

This chain links TRBV7-2 with TRBJ2-7, with TRBD1 as a possible D gene (5 bases). The CDR3 has 12 residues. CDR1 and CDR2 from the germline V gene are SGHTA and FQGNSA. Deletions cut 3 bases from V and 5 bases from J, with 8 bases between. CDR3 nucleotides: TGTGCCAGCAGCTTCTCAGGGAACGAGCAGTACTTC. It specifies CASSFSGNEQYF.

The chain has TRBV28 and TRBJ1-5, with no clear D. The CDR3 consists of 13 residues. Germline lookup yields CDR1 MDHEN and CDR2 SYDVKM. V dropped 5 bases and J dropped 6 bases, with 11 bases sitting between them. The CDR3 here is CASSLFRSQPQHF. CDR3 DNA sequence: TGTGCCAGCAGTCTATTCAGGTCTCAGCCCCAGCATTTT.

The V and J genes are TRBV2 and TRBJ1-5; tentative D call: TRBD1 (5 bases). Germline lookup yields CDR1 SNHLY and CDR2 FYNNEI. Trimming took 8 bases from V and 7 from J, leaving 12 bases between them. The CDR3 is 12 residues long. The CDR3 sequence is CASEVRGQPQHF. Written as DNA, the CDR3 is TGTGCCAGCGAAGTTAGGGGCCAGCCCCAGCATTTT. The complete variable domain, with remaining parts taken from reference TRBV2 and TRBJ1-5, reads EPEVTQTPSHQVTQMGQEVILRCVPISNHLYFYWYRQILGQKVEFLVSFYNNEISEKSEIFDDQFSVERPDGSNFTLKIRSTKLEDSAMYFCASEVRGQPQHFGDGTRLSIL.

This clone was counted a single time. The rearrangement links TRBV13 to TRBJ2-7; no clear D. The germline CDR1 and CDR2 sequences are PRHDT and FYEKMQ (reference sequence). V was pared by 0 bases and J by 4 bases, with 10 bases between. This CDR3 contains 14 residues. In nucleotides, the CDR3 is TGTGCCAGCAGCTTAGGAATGACTGGGTACGAGCAGTACTTC. Amino acids: CASSLGMTGYEQYF. Complete variable domain (other parts from reference TRBV13 and TRBJ2-7): AAGVIQSPRHLIKEKRETATLKCYPIPRHDTVYWYQQGPGQDPQFLISFYEKMQSDKGSIPDRFSAQQFSDYHSELNMSSLELGDSALYFCASSLGMTGYEQYFGPGTRLTVT.

The V and J genes are TRBV27 and TRBJ1-2, with 7 positions matching TRBD1. Losses at the gene ends were 6 bases for V and 0 bases for J; bases not matched to a gene: 10. This CDR3 spans 16 amino acids. Germline CDR1 MNHEY, CDR2 SMNVEV (reference sequence). CDR3: CASRGGGGLPNYGYTF. Here the CDR3 DNA reads TGTGCCAGCAGGGGGGGAGGGGGCCTCCCTAACTATGGCTACACCTTC.

This clone has just a few counts. This sequence joins TRBV7-9 and TRBJ1-1; D remains unclear. The CDR3 spans 14 residues. V lost 3 bases and J lost 1, with 9 bases in between. Germline CDR1 is SEHNR and CDR2 is FQNEAQ (reference sequence). CDR3 coding DNA: TGTGCCAGCAGCTTCATTCCAGCGAACACTGAAGCTTTCTTT. Translating it yields CASSFIPANTEAFF.

This clone was seen a single time. The gene calls are TRBV10-3 and TRBJ2-1, with TRBD2 matching 8 bases. CDR1 and CDR2 from the germline V gene are ENHRY and SYGVKD. With V trimmed by 3 bases and J by 7 bases, 5 bases remained unmatched. This CDR3 has 14 residues. CDR3 sequence (DNA): TGTGCCATCAGTGAAGCGGGAGTAGGTAATGAGCAGTTCTTC. Encoded protein: CAISEAGVGNEQFF.

This clone was counted a few times. This sample also contains other DNA sequences that code for the same CDR3. The V gene is TRBV27, the J gene TRBJ1-1; D is unclear. The V end lost 5 bases, the J end lost 4 bases, and 5 bases lay between the germline ends. Germline assignment: CDR1 MNHEY and CDR2 SMNVEV (reference sequence). CDR3 length equals 11 residues. The CDR3 coding sequence is TGTGCCAGCAGTGTTGGCACTGAAGCTTTCTTT. Translating it yields CASSVGTEAFF.

The V gene is TRBV28, the J gene TRBJ2-1; the match to TRBD1 covers 9 bases. Trimming cost V 5 bases and J 3 bases; bases outside gene matches: 2. CDR3 length: 14 amino acids. Per germline, CDR1 MDHEN and CDR2 SYDVKM. This chain's CDR3 is CASSLDRGYNEQFF. DNA for the CDR3: TGTGCCAGCAGTCTGGACAGGGGCTACAATGAGCAGTTCTTC.

The chain has TRBV7-9 and TRBJ2-6; a possible D gene is TRBD2 (5 bases). Germline CDR1 SEHNR, CDR2 FQNEAQ (reference sequence). CDR3 length: 18 amino acids. Trimming removed 4 bases at V and 4 bases at J, with 20 bases between. The CDR3 DNA sequence: TGTGCCAGCAGCTCCTTCAGAGAGGGTTCAGGAGGGGCCAACGTCCTGACTTTC. Amino acid sequence: CASSSFREGSGGANVLTF.

The V call is TRBV15, the J call TRBJ2-1; a possible D gene is TRBD1 (5 bases). In germline, CDR1 is LNHNV, CDR2 YYDKDF (reference sequence). V was clipped by 0 bases and J by 2 bases, with 11 bases between them. CDR3 length: 16 amino acids. The CDR3: CATSRDHDSPYNEQFF. The CDR3 coding sequence is TGTGCCACCAGCAGAGACCATGACAGCCCCTACAATGAGCAGTTCTTC. The full variable domain, its missing parts supplied by reference TRBV15 and TRBJ2-1, is DAMVIQNPRYQVTQFGKPVTLSCSQTLNHNVMYWYQQKSSQAPKLLFHYYDKDFNNEADTPDNFQSRRPNTSFCFLDIRSPGLGDTAMYLCATSRDHDSPYNEQFFGPGTRLTVL.

The gene calls are TRBV7-9 and TRBJ1-2; D call uncertain. The CDR3 spans 13 residues. V lost 1 base and J 3 bases, leaving 6 bases between the germline ends. Germline-derived CDR1 and CDR2 are SEHNR and FQNEAQ (reference sequence). In DNA form, the CDR3 reads TGTGCCAGCAGCTTAGAACGTTACTATGGCTACACCTTC. Its translation is CASSLERYYGYTF.

The chain joins TRBV10-3 to TRBJ1-5; 12 bases agree with TRBD1. With 2 bases clipped from V and 6 bases from J, the junction kept 14 bases outside the gene matches. The CDR3 runs to 19 residues. Germline loops: CDR1 ENHRY, CDR2 SYGVKD. This CDR3 reads CAISETDRDRGHLFQPQHF. CDR3 bases: TGTGCCATCAGTGAGACGGACCGGGACAGGGGGCATTTGTTTCAGCCCCAGCATTTT.

The genes are TRBV27 and TRBJ1-2; 8 nucleotides align to TRBD1. This CDR3 region has 16 residues. Looked up from germline, CDR1 is MNHEY and CDR2 is SMNVEV (reference sequence). Trimming cost V 5 bases and J 2 bases; bases outside gene matches: 10. The DNA for the CDR3 is TGTGCCAGCAGTCCCCGGCCGGACAGGGAGAACTATGGCTACACCTTC. It codes for CASSPRPDRENYGYTF.

This clone was detected once. The chain employs TRBV5-1 and TRBJ1-2; D is possibly TRBD1 (6 bases). The length of the CDR3 is 20 residues. Looked up from germline, CDR1 is SGHRS and CDR2 is YFSETQ. The V end lost 2 bases, the J end lost 4 bases, and 30 bases lay between the germline ends. The CDR3 reads CASSLSGPGAPHSRLYGYTF. CDR3 DNA: TGCGCCAGCAGCTTAAGCGGACCAGGGGCGCCTCATTCTAGGCTCTATGGCTACACCTTC. Using reference TRBV5-1 and TRBJ1-2 for the parts outside the CDR3, the full variable domain is KAGVTQTPRYLIKTRGQQVTLSCSPISGHRSVSWYQQTPGQGLQFLFEYFSETQRNKGNFPGRFSGRQFSNSRSEMNVSTLELGDSALYLCASSLSGPGAPHSRLYGYTFGSGTRLTVV.

This chain links TRBV4-1 with TRBJ2-7; 8 positions match TRBD2. Germline-derived CDR1 and CDR2 are MGHRA and YSYEKL. The CDR3 extends over 17 amino acids. The junction had 8 bases not matched to a gene; V was cut back by 0 bases and J by 1 base. CDR3: CASSQDRLSSGSYEQYF. The CDR3 DNA is TGCGCCAGCAGCCAAGATAGGCTGTCTAGCGGGTCCTACGAGCAGTACTTC.